One and the same sample provided the 24 T cell receptor beta chains below, sequenced in a study of OX40 agonist ivuxolimab in advanced cancers. Clones were read by immunoSEQ multiplex PCR, and TCRdb kept only the in-frame ones, dropping some. The sample has tens of thousands of clones, roughly 84% seen once; the top ten hold 0.6% to 0.8%. Sequences were derived from CD4+ or CD8+ T cells sorted from blood, sampled in a trial of the OX40 agonist ivuxolimab. The source of these receptors is an adult with an advanced solid tumor such as melanoma, head and neck, liver or kidney cancer.

As DNA, the CDR3 is TGTGCCAGCAGCCCAGGGGACAGGGGAAGGGCGGGTGAGGGCTACACCTTC. Amino acids: CASSPGDRGRAGEGYTF. The chain employs TRBV4-2 and TRBJ1-2; 10 bases fit TRBD1. Germline V gene sequence: CDR1 LGHNA, CDR2 YNFKEQ. The CDR3 runs to 17 residues. With 4 bases clipped from V and 8 bases from J, the junction kept 16 bases outside the gene matches.

The rearrangement links TRBV7-2 to TRBJ1-3; the D is unclear. Trimming removed 5 bases at V and 4 bases at J, with 21 bases between. This CDR3 comprises 17 residues. CDR1 is SGHTA and CDR2 is FQGNSA in the germline V gene. CDR3 nucleotide sequence: TGTGCCAGCAGCCAAAACCGGGCCCTTATCGGAGGAAACACCATATATTTT. Residues: CASSQNRALIGGNTIYF. The entire variable domain, with the rest obtained from reference TRBV7-2 and TRBJ1-3, is as follows: GAGVSQSPSNKVTEKGKDVELRCDPISGHTALYWYRQSLGQGLEFLIYFQGNSAPDKSGLPSDRFSAERTGGSVSTLTIQRTQQEDSAVYLCASSQNRALIGGNTIYFGEGSWLTVV.

V gene TRBV5-4 combines with J gene TRBJ1-1, with unresolved D. The CDR3 runs to 13 residues. V was trimmed by 0 bases and J by 6 bases, leaving 9 bases between them. The germline V gene encodes CDR1 SGHNT and CDR2 YYREEE (reference sequence). CDR3 nucleotide sequence: TGTGCCAGCAGCTTGGGTCCTCCGGCTGAAGCTTTCTTT. Translation gives CASSLGPPAEAFF. Variable domain in full (rest from reference TRBV5-4 and TRBJ1-1): ETGVTQSPTHLIKTRGQQVTLRCSSQSGHNTVSWYQQALGQGPQFIFQYYREEENGRGNFPPRFSGLQFPNYSSELNVNALELDDSALYLCASSLGPPAEAFFGQGTRLTVV.

J is TRBJ1-1 and V is TRBV7-8; D gene unclear. Germline CDR1 is SGHVS and CDR2 is FQNEAQ. V lost 4 bases to trimming and J lost 0 bases, with 6 bases between them. CDR3 length: 13 amino acids. The CDR3 nucleotides read TGTGCCAGCAGCTCTGGGATGAACACTGAAGCTTTCTTT. The encoded protein is CASSSGMNTEAFF.

This chain links TRBV28 with TRBJ1-2; D call uncertain. The CDR3 consists of 11 residues. CDR1 and CDR2 from the germline V gene are MDHEN and SYDVKM. Trimming pared 10 bases from V and 5 bases from J, leaving 11 bases between. CDR3 DNA: TGTGCCACCAGGAACTTTTATGGCTACACCTTC. This translates into CATRNFYGYTF.

The chain recombines TRBV27 with TRBJ2-7; 7 bases agree with TRBD2. V dropped 3 bases and J dropped 0; count of bases not matched to a gene: 2. The CDR3 sequence is 14 residues long. Per the germline V gene, CDR1 is MNHEY and CDR2 is SMNVEV (reference sequence). The CDR3 region is CASSFSGTSYEQYF. The CDR3 DNA sequence: TGTGCCAGCAGTTTCAGCGGGACCTCCTACGAGCAGTACTTC.

This CDR3 is CASSSGGQYNEQFF. The CDR3 nucleotides are TGTGCCAGCTCATCGGGGGGGCAATACAATGAGCAGTTCTTC. This rearrangement joins TRBV18 to TRBJ2-1, with 8 bases fitting TRBD2. Per germline, CDR1 KGHSH and CDR2 LQKENI. This CDR3 comprises 14 residues. J gave up 4 bases and V 5 bases, and 4 bases lay outside the gene matches.

For the CDR3, the DNA is TGTGCCAGCAGTCCTTGGTGGAATCAGCCCCAGCATTTT. Protein sequence: CASSPWWNQPQHF. J is TRBJ1-5 and V is TRBV7-2, with no clear D. The germline V gene encodes CDR1 SGHTA and CDR2 FQGNSA. The CDR3 spans 13 residues. V lost 6 bases and J 4 bases, leaving 10 bases between the germline ends.

The genes are TRBV2 and TRBJ1-6; the D gene is possibly TRBD1 (5 bases). Germline V gene data show CDR1 as SNHLY and CDR2 as FYNNEI. V gave up 2 bases and J gave up 9 bases, with 8 bases separating them. The CDR3 sequence is 13 residues long. CDR3 nucleotides: TGTGCCAGCAGTGAACTCAGGGCTTCACCCCTCCACTTT. Its protein is CASSELRASPLHF. Full variable domain (remainder filled in from reference TRBV2 and TRBJ1-6): EPEVTQTPSHQVTQMGQEVILRCVPISNHLYFYWYRQILGQKVEFLVSFYNNEISEKSEIFDDQFSVERPDGSNFTLKIRSTKLEDSAMYFCASSELRASPLHFGNGTRLTVT.

V gene TRBV7-9 combines with J gene TRBJ1-1, with a tentative D call TRBD1 (5 bases). V was trimmed by 5 bases and J by 2 bases, leaving 21 bases between them. The germline CDR1 and CDR2 sequences are SEHNR and FQNEAQ (reference sequence). This CDR3 is 17 amino acids long. The DNA of the CDR3 is TGTGCCAGCAGCCCGCGGGCAGGAGGACACCTCAACACTGAAGCTTTCTTT. Amino acids: CASSPRAGGHLNTEAFF.

This rearrangement joins TRBV19 to TRBJ1-2; D is undetermined. The CDR3 sequence is 13 residues long. Germline CDR1 reads LNHDA; CDR2 reads SQIVND (reference sequence). V was cut by 3 bases and J by 3 bases, with 8 bases left in between. CDR3 loop: CASSMTVDYGYTF. For the CDR3, the DNA is TGTGCCAGTAGTATGACGGTGGACTATGGCTACACCTTC.

This chain links TRBV28 with TRBJ1-1, with D possibly being TRBD1 (6 bases). Per germline, CDR1 MDHEN and CDR2 SYDVKM. This CDR3 has 12 amino acids. DNA of the CDR3: TGTTCAACAGGGCCCATGAACACTGAAGCTTTCTTT. It encodes CSTGPMNTEAFF.

The CDR3 DNA reads TGTGCCAGCAGCCATTTGGAGGATTACACCGGGGAGCTGTTTTTT. It encodes CASSHLEDYTGELFF. The gene calls are TRBV5-4 and TRBJ2-2; possibly TRBD2 for D (5 bases). Germline V gene lookup returns CDR1 SGHNT and CDR2 YYREEE (reference sequence). The V gene lost 4 bases and the J gene lost 3 bases, with 13 bases spanning the gap. CDR3 length: 15 residues.

A few counts support this clone. The chain is built from TRBV6-4 and TRBJ2-2; D is unclear. The CDR3 covers 12 residues. Germline CDR1 and CDR2: MRHNA and SNTAGT. V shed 5 bases and J shed 6 bases, with 7 bases lying between them. The CDR3 loop reads CASSSPSGELFF. The CDR3 bases are TGTGCCAGCAGTTCCCCGTCCGGGGAGCTGTTTTTT.

This clone appeared once. The V gene is TRBV5-1, the J gene TRBJ2-3; 11 nucleotides agree with TRBD1. CDR3 length: 15 residues. Unmatched junction bases numbered 4, after V lost 0 bases and J lost 7 bases. The germline gives CDR1 SGHRS, CDR2 YFSETQ. CDR3 protein: CASSLGGQGAYTQYF. CDR3 nucleotides: TGCGCCAGCAGCTTGGGCGGACAGGGGGCTTATACGCAGTATTTT.

The chain employs TRBV19 and TRBJ1-5; 8 bases line up with TRBD1. This CDR3 has 13 amino acids. V was pared by 8 bases and J by 6 bases, with 6 bases of the junction left unmatched. From germline, CDR1 is LNHDA and CDR2 SQIVND (reference sequence). CDR3 sequence reads: CASRGTGIQPQHF. The CDR3 nucleotides are TGTGCCAGTCGGGGGACAGGCATTCAGCCCCAGCATTTT.

The sample holds one count of this clone. The chain recombines TRBV7-6 with TRBJ2-5, with D perhaps TRBD1 (6 bases). This CDR3 has 14 residues. The germline CDR1 and CDR2 sequences are SGHVS and FNYEAQ. The V end was cut by 2 bases, the J end by 3 bases, with 10 bases between. The CDR3 DNA follows: TGTGCCAGCAGCTTACAGTCAGGGGAAGAGACCCAGTACTTC. Its translation: CASSLQSGEETQYF.

This clone was observed a few times. The chain couples TRBV4-2 to TRBJ2-2; D not resolved. The germline V gene has CDR1 LGHNA and CDR2 YNFKEQ. V lost 0 bases and J 1 base, leaving 9 bases between the germline ends. The CDR3 is 16 residues long. CDR3 coding DNA: TGTGCCAGCAGCCAAGAAAGTCTAGGGAACACCGGGGAGCTGTTTTTT. Translated: CASSQESLGNTGELFF.

The gene calls are TRBV19 and TRBJ1-3, with D possibly TRBD1 on 5 matching bases. CDR3 length equals 16 residues. V was trimmed by 6 bases and J by 0 bases, leaving 15 bases between them. Germline V gives CDR1 LNHDA, CDR2 SQIVND (reference sequence). This CDR3 reads CASSPQGIGSGNTIYF. The CDR3 nucleotides read TGTGCCAGTAGCCCTCAGGGTATCGGCTCTGGAAACACCATATATTTT.

This clone was observed a few times. This chain joins TRBV6-6 and TRBJ1-6; 9 positions agree with TRBD1. This CDR3 comprises 14 residues. V lost 2 bases to trimming and J lost 7 bases; unmatched junction nucleotides: 0. Looked up from germline, CDR1 is MNHNY and CDR2 is SVGAGI (reference sequence). CDR3 nucleotides: TGTGCCAGCAGTTACGGGACAGGGAATTCACCCCTCCACTTT. Its protein is CASSYGTGNSPLHF.

This chain uses TRBV28 with TRBJ1-1; no definite D call. V lost 7 bases and J 0 bases, leaving 15 bases between the germline ends. Per the germline V gene, CDR1 is MDHEN and CDR2 is SYDVKM. The CDR3 is 15 amino acids. The CDR3 sequence is CASIPPGPMNTEAFF. The CDR3 DNA follows: TGTGCCAGCATCCCCCCAGGACCTATGAACACTGAAGCTTTCTTT.

The chain carries TRBV5-4 and TRBJ2-7; 7 positions agree with TRBD2. This CDR3 has 16 residues. The J segment lost 5 bases and the V segment lost 4 bases, leaving 15 bases of the junction unmatched. Germline V gives CDR1 SGHNT, CDR2 YYREEE (reference sequence). The CDR3 DNA reads as TGTGCCAGCAGCACGGGGGGTGGCGGGGTTTCACACGAGCAGTACTTC. This translates into CASSTGGGGVSHEQYF.

The chain joins TRBV2 to TRBJ2-7; TRBD2 might be the D (5 bases). In germline, CDR1 is SNHLY, CDR2 FYNNEI. Trimming left V 6 bases short and J 5 bases short, with 11 bases between. The CDR3 extends over 12 amino acids. CDR3 protein: CASRGGGHEQYF. The CDR3 DNA is TGTGCCAGCAGGGGTGGAGGTCACGAGCAGTACTTC.

The count of this clone is one. The CDR3 protein is CATSRDPGPGREQYF. The CDR3 nucleotides read TGTGCCACCAGCAGAGATCCCGGCCCCGGGCGGGAGCAGTACTTC. The chain is built from TRBV15 and TRBJ2-7, with D unclear. Germline CDR1 and CDR2: LNHNV and YYDKDF (reference sequence). Trimming took off 0 bases at V and 7 bases at J, with 16 bases between the two ends. The CDR3 runs to 15 residues.